The rows below give T cell receptor beta chains drawn from one sample of a study of CD8 T cells in Susac syndrome. TCRdb processed the immunoSEQ multiplex PCR reads anew with MiXCR; each CDR3 protein has one entry. In the table there are more than 100,000 distinct CDR3 sequences, over 95% of which are singletons. The sample was CD4+ T cells from PBMCs. All receptors derive from a human donor with Susac syndrome. Each CDR3 is given with its conserved first and last residue. The order of the fields is V gene, clone size, CDR3 protein. Size tells how often a clone was seen (once, few, many) or the class of an expanded clone, and some rows leave it out.

>TRBV12-3/TRBV12-4|.
CASRAGQGRHEQFF
>TRBV6-2/TRBV6-3|.
CASSYSYSKMASYEQYF
>TRBV29-1|.
CSGGTSGNEQFF
>TRBV30|.
CAWSDGGGNQPQHF
>TRBV6-2/TRBV6-3|.
CASSLGRLAEAKNIQYF
>TRBV30|.
CAWASPRTGKETQYF
>TRBV3-1|.
CASSQFLGGNEQFF
>TRBV4-2|.
CASSQGAGEGGYTF
>TRBV19|.
CASTLGGLAANTGELFF
>TRBV5-1|.
CATSLFSAGELFF
>TRBV6-6|.
CASSDTGSTEAFF
>TRBV9|few
CASSPGGGSYNEQFF
>TRBV7-9|.
CASSYPGPLVNTF
>TRBV5-6|.
CASSLVAGQGGYTF
>TRBV15|.
CATSRDGREELFF
>TRBV7-2|once
CASSLTRTELETQYF
>TRBV29-1|.
CSVDNSGYSYNEQFF
>TRBV4-2|.
CASSQEWVTGSGANVLTF
>TRBV12-3/TRBV12-4|.
CASSLLIETPQHF
>TRBV11-2|.
CASSSLLGQGRGNEQFF
>TRBV30|.
CAATGNSNQPQHF
>TRBV28|.
CASSGLAGGKETQYF
>TRBV29-1|.
CSALKNEKLFF
>TRBV7-2|.
CASSPKGGYGYTF
>TRBV7-2|.
CASSLRGGSETQYF
>TRBV20-1|.
CSASHYSIAVSTDTQYF
>TRBV23-1|.
CASSQCDGLGQYF
>TRBV20-1|.
CSAREGPYNEQFF
>TRBV19|.
CASGTGNYGYTF
>TRBV30|.
CAWEVREISYEQYF
>TRBV29-1|once
CSVLPGTGSSYNEQFF
>TRBV20-1|.
CSATGPGELFF
>TRBV19|.
CASSIDGSDIQYF
>TRBV20-1|.
CSADPGRREQFF
>TRBV14|.
CASSQGLAGVSGELFF
>TRBV30|.
CAWSHRGRGELFF
>TRBV20-1|.
CSAGGIKPNEQFF
>TRBV7-2|.
CASSLVQGVLYEQYF
>TRBV28|.
CASSPSGIRGYEQYF
>TRBV28|.
CASSLRGGGEKLFF
>TRBV10-3|.
CAIRDPTGARTDTQYF
>TRBV4-2|.
CASSPPDNGYTF
>TRBV18|once
CASSPPQQVRQPQHF